A single sample is the source of the 8 T cell receptor beta chains below, sequenced in a study of T cell changes during pregnancy in multiple sclerosis. Produced via immunoSEQ multiplex PCR; TCRdb's table is partial and in-frame only. The sample records more than 55,000 clones, approximately 93% being singletons. The starting material was peripheral blood, obtained in the second trimester of pregnancy. These receptors came from a female donor with multiple sclerosis, enrolled in a pregnancy study.

V gene TRBV10-3 combines with J gene TRBJ1-1, with D maybe TRBD1 (5 bases). There are 12 residues in the CDR3. Germline V lookup: CDR1 ENHRY, CDR2 SYGVKD. Between the trimmed V and J ends, which lost 8 bases and 1 base, there was a span of 8 bases. In nucleotides, the CDR3 is TGTGCCATCCAGGGTAGGAACACTGAAGCTTTCTTT. Protein: CAIQGRNTEAFF.

The V gene is TRBV10-3, the J gene TRBJ1-4; TRBD1 is a possible D gene (6 bases). V gave up 0 bases and J gave up 8 bases, with 16 bases separating them. The germline V gene has CDR1 ENHRY and CDR2 SYGVKD. The CDR3 runs to 16 residues. The CDR3: CAISESPGQMGEKLFF. DNA for the CDR3: TGTGCCATCAGTGAGTCGCCAGGACAGATGGGAGAAAAACTGTTTTTT.

The chain recombines TRBV21-1 with TRBJ2-1; TRBD1 reflects the table's D call only, with no check against the DNA. TRBV21-1 is a documented pseudogene. This CDR3 region has 16 residues. The CDR3, as DNA: TGTGCCAGCAGCAAAAGAGTCAGGGGATCCCACAATGAGCAGTTCTTC. Encoded protein: CASSKRVRGSHNEQFF.

This clone was detected only once. The V gene is TRBV6-6, the J gene TRBJ1-1; 9 bases are shared with TRBD1. Losses at the gene ends were 4 bases for V and 1 base for J; bases not matched to a gene: 4. Germline values: CDR1 MNHNY, CDR2 SVGAGI (reference sequence). The CDR3 has 15 residues. CDR3 amino acids: CASSLQGAWNTEAFF. The DNA of the CDR3 is TGTGCCAGCAGTTTACAGGGGGCTTGGAACACTGAAGCTTTCTTT.

The chain employs TRBV10-3 and TRBJ1-1, with 11 positions matching TRBD1. Germline values: CDR1 ENHRY, CDR2 SYGVKD. V gave up 10 bases and J gave up 8 bases; unmatched junction bases: 9. The CDR3 totals 13 residues. CDR3 amino acids: CATNPGTGGEAFF. CDR3 nucleotides: TGTGCCACAAACCCCGGGACAGGGGGGGAAGCTTTCTTT.

V is TRBV19 and J is TRBJ2-7; the D gene is possibly TRBD1 (6 bases). The germline gives CDR1 LNHDA, CDR2 SQIVND (reference sequence). V lost 6 bases, J lost 1 base, and 16 bases lay in between. The CDR3 sequence is 15 residues long. CDR3 in amino acids: CASSPRPTGSYEQYF. The CDR3 bases are TGTGCCAGTAGCCCCCGCCCCACAGGGTCCTACGAGCAGTACTTC.

This chain joins TRBV19 and TRBJ2-7; tentative D call: TRBD2 (6 bases). The CDR3 sequence is 13 residues long. Germline values: CDR1 LNHDA, CDR2 SQIVND (reference sequence). The V end lost 5 bases, the J end lost 7 bases, and 15 bases lay between the germline ends. The CDR3: CASSPGLTGEQYF. Written as DNA, the CDR3 is TGTGCCAGTAGTCCGGGACTGACGGGAGAGCAGTACTTC. The full variable domain, rest sourced from reference TRBV19 and TRBJ2-7, is DGGITQSPKYLFRKEGQNVTLSCEQNLNHDAMYWYRQDPGQGLRLIYYSQIVNDFQKGDIAEGYSVSREKKESFPLTVTSAQKNPTAFYLCASSPGLTGEQYFGPGTRLTVT.

The V gene is TRBV6-1, the J gene TRBJ2-5; no definite D call. Between the trimmed V and J ends, which lost 1 base and 2 bases, there was a span of 8 bases. Germline V gives CDR1 MNHNS, CDR2 SASEGT. This CDR3 contains 14 residues. CDR3 nucleotide sequence: TGTGCCAGCAGTGAAGGAGGAAAGCAAGAGACCCAGTACTTC. Its protein product is CASSEGGKQETQYF.